Sequencing of this T cell receptor beta chain was carried out in a study of shared clonotypes between healthy human individuals. The overall study: CD4 naive and CD4 memory each took three plates per donor, while CD8 naive took two and CD8 memory one.

This CDR3 is built from 10 residues. The germline CDR1 and CDR2 sequences are SGHNT and YENEEA. Trimming cost V 8 bases and J 3 bases, with 5 bases left between them. The run depth of the assay was deep. Replicate PCRs run on sorted subsets employed about 220 ng DNA, approximately 30,000 T cell genomes. Produced via immunoSEQ multiplex PCR; TCRdb's table is partial and in-frame only. The table has about 2 million clones, approximately 95% seen once; the top ten hold 0.1% to 0.15%. The chain carries TRBV11-3 and TRBJ2-7; D uncertain. This TCR came from a man younger than 35 in good health. Material: naive CD4+ T cells sorted from blood. The subset here: CD45RA+ positively selected. CDR3 in DNA: TGTGCCAGCGTAAACTACGAGCAGTACTTC. This translates into CASVNYEQYF.